The 23 T cell receptor beta chains listed next were all sequenced from one sample in a study of shared clonotypes between healthy human individuals. Here immunoSEQ multiplex PCR was the method, and the copy in TCRdb shows in-frame clones only, minus some. The sample has 1.5 million to 1.9 million clones; 95% to 99% are singletons. The sample taken for sequencing was naive CD4+ T cells sorted from blood. The subset is: CD45RA+ positively selected. The receptors stem from a man aged 30 to 39 in good health.

V gene TRBV12-1 combines with J gene TRBJ1-1. TRBV12-1 is deemed a pseudogene. This CDR3 is built from 14 residues. The CDR3: CASSFRYTNTEAFF. CDR3 nucleotide sequence: TGTGCCAGCAGCTTTCGGTATACGAACACTGAAGCTTTCTTT.

This clone was observed a single time. The chain has TRBV5-1 and TRBJ1-2, with D unclear. Trimming removed 3 bases from V and 7 bases from J, with 16 bases in between. CDR3 length equals 14 residues. In germline, CDR1 is SGHRS, CDR2 YFSETQ. The CDR3 sequence is CASSSAPQSSGYTF. DNA of the CDR3: TGCGCCAGCAGCTCCGCACCTCAAAGCTCTGGCTACACCTTC. The entire variable domain, with the rest obtained from reference TRBV5-1 and TRBJ1-2, is as follows: KAGVTQTPRYLIKTRGQQVTLSCSPISGHRSVSWYQQTPGQGLQFLFEYFSETQRNKGNFPGRFSGRQFSNSRSEMNVSTLELGDSALYLCASSSAPQSSGYTFGSGTRLTVV.

V usage is TRBV18 and J usage is TRBJ2-7, with 9 bases aligning to TRBD1. The CDR3 has 16 residues. Germline trimming cut 1 base from V and 1 base from J; bases unmatched to any gene: 5. Germline-derived CDR1 and CDR2 are KGHSH and LQKENI. This CDR3 is CASSPLGQGPSYEQYF. CDR3 DNA: TGTGCCAGCTCACCACTGGGACAGGGTCCGTCCTACGAGCAGTACTTC.

The CDR3 DNA follows: TGTGCCAGCCGGAGTGGGGGACAGACCCCCTACGAGCAGTACTTC. Translated: CASRSGGQTPYEQYF. The chain recombines TRBV28 with TRBJ2-7; 7 nucleotides align to TRBD1. Trimming took 8 bases from V and 2 from J; bases not matched to a gene: 12. Looked up from germline, CDR1 is MDHEN and CDR2 is SYDVKM. The CDR3 covers 15 residues.

J is TRBJ2-7 and V is TRBV27; no definite D call. CDR1 and CDR2 (germline): MNHEY, SMNVEV (reference sequence). Trimming removed 6 bases from V and 3 bases from J, with 15 bases in between. The CDR3 has 14 amino acids. CDR3 residues: CASSQRAASYEQYF. CDR3 bases: TGTGCCAGCAGCCAACGGGCAGCCAGCTACGAGCAGTACTTC.

This rearrangement joins TRBV19 to TRBJ2-7; D may correspond to TRBD1 or TRBD2 (5 bases each). The CDR3 totals 14 residues. The V gene's germline CDR1 is LNHDA and CDR2 SQIVND (reference sequence). Trimming shortened V by 4 bases and J by 2 bases, and 12 bases separated the two germline ends. CDR3 DNA sequence: TGTGCCAGTAGTAGACAGACGAGGGCCTACGAGCAGTACTTC. Translating gives CASSRQTRAYEQYF.

The chain carries TRBV18 and TRBJ1-1, with 8 nucleotides matching TRBD1. The germline V gene has CDR1 KGHSH and CDR2 LQKENI. The CDR3 totals 16 residues. V was clipped by 3 bases and J by 4 bases; unmatched bases: 10. The CDR3 DNA reads TGTGCCAGCTCACCGCAAGGACAGGGCGCGGGCACTGAAGCTTTCTTT. Its protein product is CASSPQGQGAGTEAFF.

V gene TRBV5-4 combines with J gene TRBJ2-3, with 7 nucleotides matching TRBD1. The CDR3 sequence is 14 residues long. Germline V gives CDR1 SGHNT, CDR2 YYREEE (reference sequence). Trimming removed 5 bases from V and 1 base from J; junction bases left unmatched: 4. CDR3 in DNA: TGTGCCAGCAGACGGGACAGTCGCACAGATACGCAGTATTTT. It yields the protein CASRRDSRTDTQYF.

J is TRBJ2-7 and V is TRBV14; possible D gene TRBD1, 6 bases. V lost 2 bases, J lost 0 bases, and 14 bases lay in between. The CDR3 covers 16 residues. Germline V gives CDR1 SGHDN, CDR2 FVKESK. The CDR3 DNA is TGTGCCAGCAGCCAAAAGAGGGGGAGTCTCTCCTACGAGCAGTACTTC. It specifies CASSQKRGSLSYEQYF.

J is TRBJ1-1 and V is TRBV2; D remains unclear. The length of the CDR3 is 14 residues. Germline values: CDR1 SNHLY, CDR2 FYNNEI. V lost 4 bases and J 1 base, leaving 10 bases between the germline ends. This CDR3 is CASSVGRTNTEAFF. The DNA for the CDR3 is TGTGCCAGCAGTGTTGGCAGAACGAACACTGAAGCTTTCTTT.

The count of this clone is one. The chain employs TRBV11-2 and TRBJ1-1, with TRBD1 matching over 7 bases. J gave up 4 bases and V 1 base, and 6 bases lay outside the gene matches. The germline CDR1 and CDR2 sequences are SGHAT and FQNNGV. The CDR3 consists of 15 residues. CDR3 amino acids: CASSLVEGAGTEAFF. The CDR3 DNA reads as TGTGCCAGCAGCTTAGTCGAGGGGGCTGGCACTGAAGCTTTCTTT. Full variable domain (outside the CDR3, taken from reference TRBV11-2 and TRBJ1-1): EAGVAQSPRYKIIEKRQSVAFWCNPISGHATLYWYQQILGQGPKLLIQFQNNGVVDDSQLPKDRFSAERLKGVDSTLKIQPAKLEDSAVYLCASSLVEGAGTEAFFGQGTRLTVV.

This chain uses TRBV7-2 with TRBJ2-5; no clear D gene. V shed 5 bases and J shed 2 bases, with 12 bases lying between them. The V gene's germline CDR1 is SGHTA and CDR2 FQGNSA. The CDR3 length is 14 residues. The CDR3 reads CASSTGRIQETQYF. CDR3 in DNA: TGTGCCAGCAGCACCGGACGGATACAAGAGACCCAGTACTTC.

The chain is built from TRBV5-1 and TRBJ2-1; D is ambiguous. Germline CDR1 reads SGHRS; CDR2 reads YFSETQ. The length of the CDR3 is 13 residues. V lost 0 bases to trimming and J lost 6 bases, with 7 bases between them. The CDR3 nucleotides are TGCGCCAGCAGCTTGGTGCTCGGCAATGAGCAGTTCTTC. Protein sequence: CASSLVLGNEQFF.

The chain employs TRBV19 and TRBJ2-2; D is unresolved. The CDR3 covers 17 residues. Trimming took off 2 bases at V and 7 bases at J, with 20 bases between the two ends. In germline, CDR1 is LNHDA, CDR2 SQIVND (reference sequence). CDR3 coding DNA: TGTGCCAGTAGTATATCCCCGTCCCCGGTTGCTTTCGGGGAGCTGTTTTTT. It specifies CASSISPSPVAFGELFF.

This chain links TRBV15 with TRBJ2-3; either TRBD1 or TRBD2 may fit D (6 bases each). This CDR3 has 15 amino acids. V lost 0 bases and J 4 bases, leaving 11 bases between the germline ends. The V gene's germline CDR1 is LNHNV and CDR2 YYDKDF (reference sequence). The CDR3 sequence is CATSRDPRGADTQYF. CDR3 in DNA: TGTGCCACCAGCAGAGATCCTAGGGGGGCAGATACGCAGTATTTT.

The rearrangement links TRBV29-1 to TRBJ2-5; D unclear. CDR3 size: 13 residues. The V end was cut by 4 bases, the J end by 5 bases, with 14 bases between. Germline CDR1 SQVTM, CDR2 ANQGSEA. CDR3 in amino acids: CSVGLASLETQYF. CDR3 nucleotides: TGCAGCGTTGGTCTGGCCAGTTTGGAGACCCAGTACTTC. Drawing the rest from reference TRBV29-1 and TRBJ2-5, the complete variable domain is SAVISQKPSRDICQRGTSLTIQCQVDSQVTMMFWYRQQPGQSLTLIATANQGSEATYESGFVIDKFPISRPNLTFSTLTVSNMSPEDSSIYLCSVGLASLETQYFGPGTRLLVL.

The CDR3 protein is CASTDLLGQGAEDTQYF. The CDR3 region has the DNA TGTGCCAGCACCGATTTGCTGGGACAGGGGGCCGAGGATACGCAGTATTTT. The chain joins TRBV28 to TRBJ2-3; 12 nucleotides align to TRBD1. The V gene's germline CDR1 is MDHEN and CDR2 SYDVKM. CDR3 length: 17 amino acids. V was pared by 7 bases and J by 6 bases, with 14 bases of the junction left unmatched.

The V and J genes are TRBV28 and TRBJ1-4; D is perhaps TRBD1 (5 bases). In germline, CDR1 is MDHEN, CDR2 SYDVKM. The CDR3 loop spans 15 amino acids. V lost 3 bases and J lost 2, with 10 bases in between. The CDR3 bases are TGTGCCAGCAGTTTGGCCCGGGGGACTAATGAAAAACTGTTTTTT. Its translation is CASSLARGTNEKLFF. The full variable domain, in which reference TRBV28 and TRBJ1-4 provide the parts outside the CDR3, is DVKVTQSSRYLVKRTGEKVFLECVQDMDHENMFWYRQDPGLGLRLIYFSYDVKMKEKGDIPEGYSVSREKKERFSLILESASTNQTSMYLCASSLARGTNEKLFFGSGTQLSVL.

Here the CDR3 DNA reads TGCGCCAGCAGCGGGGTGGCGGGGAACAACAATGAGCAGTTCTTC. This codes for CASSGVAGNNNEQFF. This chain links TRBV4-3 with TRBJ2-1; a possible D gene is TRBD2 (6 bases). The germline gives CDR1 LGHNA, CDR2 YSLEER. This CDR3 is built from 15 residues. The V end was cut by 5 bases, the J end by 5 bases, with 16 bases between.

This chain links TRBV7-6 with TRBJ2-5; D call uncertain. V shed 5 bases and J shed 5 bases, with 12 bases lying between them. Germline lookup yields CDR1 SGHVS and CDR2 FNYEAQ. The length of the CDR3 is 13 residues. The CDR3 nucleotides are TGTGCCAGCAGCGTCGTCCGAACGGAGACCCAGTACTTC. Protein sequence: CASSVVRTETQYF.

This sequence joins TRBV28 and TRBJ2-7, with 12 bases lining up with TRBD2. Germline loops: CDR1 MDHEN, CDR2 SYDVKM. The CDR3 extends over 16 amino acids. The junction had 7 bases not matched to a gene; V was cut back by 4 bases and J by 3 bases. CDR3 residues: CASSSTPTSGSYEQYF. CDR3 sequence (DNA): TGTGCCAGCAGTTCAACCCCGACTAGCGGGAGCTACGAGCAGTACTTC.

The chain recombines TRBV9 with TRBJ2-2; D not resolved. This CDR3 region has 18 residues. The V gene lost 2 bases and the J gene lost 5 bases, with 22 bases spanning the gap. Germline lookup yields CDR1 SGDLS and CDR2 YYNGEE. Written as DNA, the CDR3 is TGTGCCAGCAGCGTTCTAGGAAACAGCCAAACTTTTACCGGGGAGCTGTTTTTT. As protein: CASSVLGNSQTFTGELFF.

This chain connects TRBV21-1 to TRBJ2-3. TRBV21-1 is a pseudogene segment. The CDR3 loop spans 19 amino acids. The CDR3 loop reads CASSKGDVGASPVADTQYF. The CDR3 coding sequence is TGTGCCAGCAGCAAGGGGGACGTGGGAGCCTCGCCGGTGGCAGATACGCAGTATTTT.